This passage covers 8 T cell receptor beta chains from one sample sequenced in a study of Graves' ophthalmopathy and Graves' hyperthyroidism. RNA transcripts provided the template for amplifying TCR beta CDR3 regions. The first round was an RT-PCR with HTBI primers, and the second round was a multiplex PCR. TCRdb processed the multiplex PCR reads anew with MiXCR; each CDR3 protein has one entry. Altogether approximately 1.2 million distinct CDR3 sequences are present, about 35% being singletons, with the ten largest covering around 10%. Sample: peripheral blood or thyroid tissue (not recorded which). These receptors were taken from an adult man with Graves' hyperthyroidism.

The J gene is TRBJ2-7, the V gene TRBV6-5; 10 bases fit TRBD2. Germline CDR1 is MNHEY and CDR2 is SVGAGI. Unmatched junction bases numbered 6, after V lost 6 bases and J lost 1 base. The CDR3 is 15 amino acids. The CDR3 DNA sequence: TGTGCCAGCAGGAAAGCGGGAGGGCGGTCCTACGAGCAGTACTTC. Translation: CASRKAGGRSYEQYF.

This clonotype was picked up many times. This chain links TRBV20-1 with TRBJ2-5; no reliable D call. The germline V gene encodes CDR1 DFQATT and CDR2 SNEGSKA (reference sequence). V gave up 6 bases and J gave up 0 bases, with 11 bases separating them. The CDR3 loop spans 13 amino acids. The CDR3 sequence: CSASSRYQETQYF. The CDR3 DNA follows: TGCAGTGCGTCGAGCAGGTACCAAGAGACCCAGTACTTC.

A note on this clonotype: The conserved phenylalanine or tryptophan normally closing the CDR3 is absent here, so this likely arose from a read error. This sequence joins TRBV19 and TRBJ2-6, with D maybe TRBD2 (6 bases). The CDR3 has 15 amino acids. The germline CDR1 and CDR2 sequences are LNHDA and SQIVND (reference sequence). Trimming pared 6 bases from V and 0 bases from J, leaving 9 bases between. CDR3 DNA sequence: TGTGCCAGTAGGCGGGACCACTCTGGGGCCAACGTCCTGACTTCC. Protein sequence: CASRRDHSGANVLTS.

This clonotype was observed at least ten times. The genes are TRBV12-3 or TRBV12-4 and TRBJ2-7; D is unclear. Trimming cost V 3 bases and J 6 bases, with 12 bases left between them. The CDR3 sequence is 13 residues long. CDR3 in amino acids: CASSFRTVSEQYF. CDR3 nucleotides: TGTGCCAGCAGTTTCCGTACGGTCTCCGAGCAGTACTTC.

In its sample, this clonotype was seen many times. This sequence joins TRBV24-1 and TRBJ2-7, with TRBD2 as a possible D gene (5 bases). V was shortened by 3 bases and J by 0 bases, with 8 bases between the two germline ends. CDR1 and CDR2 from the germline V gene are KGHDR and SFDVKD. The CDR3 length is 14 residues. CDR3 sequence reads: CATSDAGYSYEQYF. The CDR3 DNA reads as TGTGCCACCAGTGATGCGGGCTACTCCTACGAGCAGTACTTC.

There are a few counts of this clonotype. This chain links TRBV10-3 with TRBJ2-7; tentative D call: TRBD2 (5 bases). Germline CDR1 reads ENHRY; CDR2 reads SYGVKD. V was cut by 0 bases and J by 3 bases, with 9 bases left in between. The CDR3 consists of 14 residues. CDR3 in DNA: TGTGCCATCAGTGAGTCACCGGGATACTACGAGCAGTACTTC. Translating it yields CAISESPGYYEQYF.

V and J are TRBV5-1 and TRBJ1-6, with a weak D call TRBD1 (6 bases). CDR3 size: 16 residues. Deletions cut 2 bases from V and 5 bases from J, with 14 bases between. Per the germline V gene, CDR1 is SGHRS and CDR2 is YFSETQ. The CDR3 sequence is CASSFSGTYDNSPLHF. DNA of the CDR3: TGCGCCAGCAGCTTTAGCGGGACATACGATAATTCACCCCTCCACTTT.

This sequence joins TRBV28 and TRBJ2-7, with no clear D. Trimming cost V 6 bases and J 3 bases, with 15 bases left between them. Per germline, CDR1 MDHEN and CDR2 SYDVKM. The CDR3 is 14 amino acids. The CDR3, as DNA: TGTGCCAGCAGCCTGAACTTCCTCCACTACGAGCAGTACTTC. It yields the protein CASSLNFLHYEQYF.